This record covers a single T cell receptor (beta chain). Its target is not known. Germline CDR1 is SGHVS and CDR2 is FQNEAQ. Trimming cost V 5 bases and J 2 bases; bases outside gene matches: 5. This CDR3 contains 15 residues. These data are taken from a study of T cells after posttransplantation cyclophosphamide. Overall study findings and caveats: Tissue-infiltrating T cells from skin or gut overlapped little with blood T cells.

Assay: immunoSEQ multiplex PCR; the TCRdb copy retains only in-frame clones and omits some. The data show some 47,000 clones, 86% seen once. The chain employs TRBV7-8 and TRBJ2-1; 8 positions agree with TRBD1. The sequence was obtained from a man aged 25 to 40 with a blood cancer, CMV-positive, and with a related stem cell donor. The sequenced sample was PBMCs. The CDR3 here is CASSRRDRPYNEQFF. The DNA of the CDR3 is TGTGCCAGCAGCCGCCGGGACAGGCCCTACAATGAGCAGTTCTTC.